This TCR beta chain was identified during a study of brain metastases from non-small cell lung cancer. Findings and limits, study-wide: Paired brain metastases and primary tumors largely shared TCR repertoires. Compared with primary tumors, brain metastases showed less T-cell infiltration. Compared with their matched primary tumors, around 68% of brain metastases showed expanded T-cell clones.

Repertoires were generated with immunoSEQ multiplex PCR, while TCRdb's copy carries only in-frame clones and drops some. In the table there are over a thousand clones, around 90% of which are singletons. Regarding this clone: Its antigen remains unidentified. One end of the junction varies from germline; a read error may be responsible.

Germline lookup yields CDR1 SEHNR and CDR2 FQNEAQ (reference sequence). The CDR3 runs to 15 residues. Sequencing was carried out using primary lung tumor tissue. The gene calls are TRBV7-9 and TRBJ2-3, with TRBD1 matching over 9 bases. This TCR came from a donor at least 40 years old with non-small cell lung cancer. The CDR3: CASSQEDRGENTQYF. CDR3 bases: TGTGCCAGCAGCCAGGAGGACAGGGGAGAGAATACGCAATATTTT.